This T cell receptor (beta chain) was identified in a study of blood T cell repertoires in COVID-19. The germline CDR1 and CDR2 sequences are MGHDK and SYGVNS. V was clipped by 5 bases and J by 6 bases, with 10 bases between them. There are 12 residues in the CDR3. The repertoire was sequenced with immunoSEQ multiplex PCR; TCRdb's copy has only in-frame clones and lacks some. The sample shows approximately 90,000 clones, more than 70% of them seen only once. The receptor was derived from a man aged 55 to 69 with acute or convalescent COVID-19. The chain is built from TRBV25-1 and TRBJ1-2; D may be TRBD1 (6 bases). The source material was peripheral blood. This chain's CDR3 is CASSLGAHGYTF. The CDR3 DNA is TGTGCCAGCAGTTTGGGGGCGCATGGCTACACCTTC.